Listed here is a single TCR beta chain. Its antigen remains unknown. CDR1 and CDR2 (germline): DFQATT, SNEGSKA (reference sequence). This CDR3 is 15 amino acids long. The ends lost 3 bases at V and 5 bases at J; junction bases unmatched: 9. The libraries were made with immunoSEQ version 4 in survey mode. Some clones are missing from TCRdb's copy, which holds only in-frame ones; the method was immunoSEQ multiplex PCR. This sample has 36,000 or so clones; about 81% occur once, and the top ten carry approximately 1%. This entry is derived from a study of persistence of HIV-infected CD4 T cells. The stimulus was an HIV-1 Gag 15-mer peptide pool, 0.95 to 1 ug/peptide/mL. Memory cells lacking CD40L and CD69 with high CD45RO were sorted.

The gene calls are TRBV20-1 and TRBJ1-5; 8 bases line up with TRBD1. The sample consisted of cultured CD4+ T cells from PBMCs, taken from a patient who received antiretroviral therapy. The sequence was obtained from an adult with HIV. The donor label of this sample is uncertain. CDR3 nucleotide sequence: TGCAGTGCTAGTTCAGGGGGCGGTGTAGATCAGCCCCAGCATTTT. The encoded protein is CSASSGGGVDQPQHF.